A single sample is the source of the 20 T cell receptor beta chains below, sequenced in a study of vaccination and CD4 T cells after COVID-19 (dated 2022 in TCRdb). Their antigens remain unidentified. What the treatment or condition label conveys for this sample: roughly 10-day PBMC culture with coronavirus spike peptide pools or control peptides (ViraFEST assay). Libraries were made using PCR. Sequencing used an Illumina iSeq 100. DNA from cultured CD4+ T cells underwent TCR sequencing with the Oncomine TCR Beta short-read assay at the Johns Hopkins FTIC core. Starting from the raw public reads, TCRdb applied fastp trimming at Q25, assembled clones with MiXCR and retained in-frame beta chains. Entries are consolidated by CDR3 protein sequence, retaining the most common genes and DNA. The sample has thousands of distinct CDR3 sequences on record, less than 55% of them singletons. The ten largest clonotypes hold under 25% of the sample.

The sequencing sample was made of CD4+ T cells from blood, cultured in vitro. These receptors all stem from a human donor who had recovered from COVID-19.

The chain's CDR3 is CASSSGVLNSPLHF. The CDR3 bases are TGCGCCAGCAGTTCTGGAGTTTTGAATTCACCCCTCCACTTT. The chain couples TRBV5-1 to TRBJ1-6; D is unresolved. The CDR3 contains 14 residues. The germline V and J ends were trimmed by 5 bases and 7 bases, with 13 bases remaining between them. Looked up from germline, CDR1 is SGHRS and CDR2 is YFSETQ.

This rearrangement joins TRBV12-3 or TRBV12-4 to TRBJ1-2; D ambiguous. The CDR3 contains 14 residues. V lost 0 bases to trimming and J lost 6 bases, with 11 bases between them. CDR3 loop: CASSLATPYHGYTF. CDR3 DNA: TGTGCCAGCAGTTTAGCCACCCCGTACCATGGCTACACCTTC.

Notes on this clonotype: An end of the junction does not agree with germline; a read error may underlie this. This chain uses TRBV7-9 with TRBJ1-5, with a possible D match to TRBD1 (5 bases). The CDR3 sequence is 14 residues long. Germline CDR1 and CDR2: SEHNR and FQNEAQ (reference sequence). CDR3: CAGSPQGGGQPQHF. The CDR3 nucleotides read TGTGCCGGCAGCCCCCAGGGAGGAGGTCAGCCCCAGCATTTT.

This clonotype is large within its sample. The chain carries TRBV19 and TRBJ1-1; no clear D. CDR3 length: 15 residues. Germline values: CDR1 LNHDA, CDR2 SQIVND (reference sequence). V gave up 7 bases and J gave up 0 bases, with 15 bases separating them. DNA of the CDR3: TGTGCCAGTATTGGGGATACTGGAGTGAACACTGAAGCTTTCTTT. Translation gives CASIGDTGVNTEAFF.

The chain has TRBV20-1 and TRBJ2-5; 8 bases match TRBD1. V shed 0 bases and J 4 bases; nucleotides not matched to a gene: 1. Germline lookup yields CDR1 DFQATT and CDR2 SNEGSKA (reference sequence). CDR3 length equals 13 residues. The CDR3 DNA is TGCAGTGCTAGAGATGACAGGGGAGAGACCCAGTACTTC. Its translation: CSARDDRGETQYF.

This chain links TRBV20-1 with TRBJ2-2; 8 bases are a match to TRBD2. The V segment lost 5 bases and the J segment 6 bases; nucleotides outside the gene matches: 2. The CDR3 totals 12 residues. Germline CDR1 is DFQATT and CDR2 is SNEGSKA (reference sequence). This CDR3 reads CSASGGAGELFF. For the CDR3, the DNA is TGCAGTGCTTCGGGGGGGGCCGGGGAGCTGTTTTTT.

This clonotype was found a few times. The chain uses TRBV7-8 and TRBJ1-2; tentative D call: TRBD1 (5 bases). CDR1 is SGHVS, CDR2 FQNEAQ, per germline. This CDR3 contains 13 residues. Trimming pared 2 bases from V and 7 bases from J, leaving 11 bases between. CDR3 sequence (DNA): TGTGCCAGCAGCTTATCTATTGGGGCTGGCTACACCTTC. Translating gives CASSLSIGAGYTF.

The chain couples TRBV7-9 to TRBJ1-1; D gene ambiguous. Germline CDR1 and CDR2: SEHNR and FQNEAQ (reference sequence). CDR3 length equals 16 residues. Trimming pared 4 bases from V and 5 bases from J, leaving 20 bases between. CDR3 in DNA: TGTGCCAGCAGCTCCTTCGGAGGGATTCTGATAACTGAAGCTTTCTTT. It encodes CASSSFGGILITEAFF.

The genes are TRBV20-1 and TRBJ2-3; D unclear. The CDR3 extends over 17 amino acids. V was clipped by 0 bases and J by 0 bases, with 16 bases between them. Germline V gene lookup returns CDR1 DFQATT and CDR2 SNEGSKA (reference sequence). Here the CDR3 DNA reads TGCAGTGCTAGAGATTCTCGGGTCAGTCCTAGCACAGATACGCAGTATTTT. Its translation: CSARDSRVSPSTDTQYF.

The genes are TRBV20-1 and TRBJ2-7; 9 nucleotides match TRBD2. Germline V lookup: CDR1 DFQATT, CDR2 SNEGSKA (reference sequence). The CDR3 is 16 residues long. J was trimmed by 0 bases and V by 6 bases; bases with no gene match: 12. The CDR3 region is CSAPRTSERYSYEQYF. The CDR3, as DNA: TGCAGTGCCCCTCGGACTAGCGAGCGGTACTCCTACGAGCAGTACTTC.

CDR3 DNA sequence: TGTGCCAGCAGCCAACAGGCCAATGAGCAGTTCTTC. This encodes CASSQQANEQFF. The chain couples TRBV7-9 to TRBJ2-1; weak D call: TRBD1 (5 bases). Trimming stripped 5 bases from V and 6 bases from J, with 8 bases between. This CDR3 has 12 residues. Per the germline V gene, CDR1 is SEHNR and CDR2 is FQNEAQ (reference sequence).

The chain uses TRBV9 and TRBJ1-1; D unresolved. The CDR3 loop spans 15 amino acids. In germline, CDR1 is SGDLS, CDR2 YYNGEE. V lost 0 bases to trimming and J lost 5 bases, with 14 bases between them. In DNA, the CDR3 is TGTGCCAGCAGCGTAGACACATCCCGGGAGACTGAAGCTTTCTTT. It yields the protein CASSVDTSRETEAFF. The full variable domain, completed using reference TRBV9 and TRBJ1-1, is DSGVTQTPKHLITATGQRVTLRCSPRSGDLSVYWYQQSLDQGLQFLIQYYNGEERAKGNILERFSAQQFPDLHSELNLSSLELGDSALYFCASSVDTSRETEAFFGQGTRLTVV.

This clonotype was recorded a few times. This rearrangement joins TRBV4-3 to TRBJ1-5, with TRBD1 matching over 7 bases. The CDR3 covers 18 residues. The V gene end was trimmed by 3 bases and the J gene end by 3 bases; junction bases not matched to a gene: 14. Germline V gene sequence: CDR1 LGHNA, CDR2 YSLEER. CDR3 bases: TGCGCCAGCAGCCAGGGCCCTTTTCGACAGGGCTACAATCAGCCCCAGCATTTT. Protein product: CASSQGPFRQGYNQPQHF.

The J gene is TRBJ2-7, the V gene TRBV19, with a weak D call TRBD1 (5 bases). V lost 5 bases and J lost 2, with 16 bases in between. This CDR3 has 15 residues. The germline V gene has CDR1 LNHDA and CDR2 SQIVND (reference sequence). The CDR3 reads CASSQAGHRPYEQYF. The CDR3 nucleotides read TGTGCCAGTAGTCAGGCCGGACATAGGCCCTACGAGCAGTACTTC. Full variable domain (remainder filled in from reference TRBV19 and TRBJ2-7): DGGITQSPKYLFRKEGQNVTLSCEQNLNHDAMYWYRQDPGQGLRLIYYSQIVNDFQKGDIAEGYSVSREKKESFPLTVTSAQKNPTAFYLCASSQAGHRPYEQYFGPGTRLTVT.

By proportion, this clonotype is medium-sized (0.01 to 0.1%). This chain connects TRBV5-1 to TRBJ2-7, with D tentatively TRBD1 (6 bases). The CDR3 is 15 amino acids. Looked up from germline, CDR1 is SGHRS and CDR2 is YFSETQ. V was cut by 4 bases and J by 1 base, with 15 bases left in between. CDR3 nucleotides: TGCGCCAGCAGCCCTACAGGGTTAAGGTCCTACGAGCAGTACTTC. As protein: CASSPTGLRSYEQYF.

This clonotype was detected only a few times. The chain combines TRBV12-3 or TRBV12-4 with TRBJ1-2; TRBD1 matches at 9 bases. The CDR3 is 14 residues long. With V trimmed by 6 bases and J by 7 bases, 9 bases remained unmatched. This CDR3 is CASSPQGAYGGYTF. The CDR3 nucleotides read TGTGCCAGCAGCCCACAGGGGGCTTATGGTGGCTACACCTTC.

V is TRBV7-3 and J is TRBJ2-2; TRBD1 aligns across 7 bases. Germline CDR1 is SGHTA and CDR2 is FQGTGA. J was trimmed by 3 bases and V by 3 bases; bases with no gene match: 7. CDR3 length: 16 amino acids. This CDR3 reads CASSFTGVGDTGELFF. CDR3 nucleotides: TGTGCCAGCAGCTTTACAGGGGTGGGGGACACCGGGGAGCTGTTTTTT.

The V gene is TRBV21-1, the J gene TRBJ1-1. TRBV21-1 counts as a pseudogene. The CDR3 spans 14 residues. CDR3 amino acids: CASSKETVDTEAFF. Here the CDR3 DNA reads TGTGCCAGCAGCAAAGAGACGGTGGACACTGAAGCTTTCTTT.

This sequence joins TRBV27 and TRBJ1-6, with 8 bases identical to TRBD1. The CDR3 runs to 14 residues. Trimming cost V 3 bases and J 7 bases; bases outside gene matches: 2. From germline, CDR1 is MNHEY and CDR2 SMNVEV (reference sequence). The CDR3 nucleotides are TGTGCCAGCAGTTTGTCAGGGGGCAATTCACCCCTCCACTTT. It encodes CASSLSGGNSPLHF.

This clonotype was counted a single time. This chain connects TRBV20-1 to TRBJ2-5; 10 bases are a match to TRBD2. V dropped 5 bases and J dropped 4; count of bases not matched to a gene: 7. This CDR3 region has 14 residues. CDR1 is DFQATT, CDR2 SNEGSKA, per germline (reference sequence). In nucleotides, the CDR3 is TGCAGTGCTTCCGGACTAGCGGACCGAGAGACCCAGTACTTC. Its protein product is CSASGLADRETQYF.